This is a list of T cell receptor beta chains from one sample in a study of blood T cell repertoires in COVID-19. TCRdb's table, derived via immunoSEQ multiplex PCR, lists solely in-frame clones and lacks some. The repertoire includes some 240,000 clones, about 80% of them detected once, and over 7.5% sits in the top ten. The sample was peripheral blood. These receptors came from a woman older than 75 with acute or convalescent COVID-19. Each CDR3 is given with its conserved first and last residue. D genes are given only for firm matches. Clone size is not always given. Where it is, it says once, few, many or a class for expanded clones.

len,v_gene,abundance,d_gene,j_gene,CDR3aa,CDR3nt
14,TRBV5-6,-,TRBD1,TRBJ1-2,CASSRTDRGYGYTF,TGTGCCAGCAGCAGGACTGACAGGGGTTATGGCTACACCTTC
14,TRBV7-2,-,-,TRBJ2-7,CASSYKDSSYEQYF,TGTGCCAGCAGCTACAAGGACAGCTCCTACGAGCAGTACTTC
18,TRBV5-1,-,TRBD2,TRBJ2-1,CASSQLAGAVIPYNEQFF,TGCGCCAGCAGCCAACTAGCGGGGGCCGTCATTCCCTACAATGAGCAGTTCTTC
16,TRBV7-6,-,TRBD1,TRBJ1-4,CASSLDPDRNNEKLFF,TGTGCCAGCAGCTTAGATCCGGACAGGAATAATGAAAAACTGTTTTTT
14,TRBV18,-,TRBD1,TRBJ1-6,CASSRDRGQSPLHF,TGTGCCAGCTCACGGGACAGGGGTCAATCACCCCTCCACTTT
13,TRBV28,-,TRBD1,TRBJ1-5,CASTPTGYQPQHF,TGTGCCAGCACCCCGACAGGGTATCAGCCCCAGCATTTT
13,TRBV12-3/TRBV12-4,-,-,TRBJ1-1,CASSLIMNTEAFF,TGTGCCAGCAGTTTAATTATGAACACTGAAGCTTTCTTT
16,TRBV7-9,-,-,TRBJ1-4,CASSLGLGLSNEKLFF,TGTGCCAGCAGCTTAGGTTTAGGACTTTCTAATGAAAAACTGTTTTTT
15,TRBV7-8,-,-,TRBJ2-3,CASSHRDFGTDTQYF,TGTGCCAGCAGCCACCGGGACTTCGGCACAGATACGCAGTATTTT
17,TRBV4-1,-,TRBD1,TRBJ2-5,CASSQNPGQGGGETQYF,TGCGCCAGCAGCCAAAACCCGGGACAGGGAGGAGGGGAGACCCAGTACTTC
14,TRBV3-1/TRBV3-2,-,TRBD2,TRBJ2-2,CASSFIAGAGELFF,TGTGCCAGCAGCTTTATAGCGGGGGCCGGGGAGCTGTTTTTT
13,TRBV7-8,-,TRBD1,TRBJ1-6,CASGQGINSPLHF,TGTGCCAGCGGACAGGGAATCAATTCACCCCTCCACTTT
15,TRBV9,-,-,TRBJ1-1,CASSGSSGTHTEAFF,TGTGCCAGCAGCGGTAGCAGCGGGACACACACTGAAGCTTTCTTT
14,TRBV5-1,-,-,TRBJ1-1,CASSFGKGGTEAFF,TGCGCCAGCAGCTTCGGGAAGGGAGGCACTGAAGCTTTCTTT
14,TRBV6-5,-,TRBD1,TRBJ1-1,CASRGRGQGTEAFF,TGTGCCAGCCGGGGCAGGGGGCAGGGCACTGAAGCTTTCTTT
16,TRBV5-1,-,TRBD1,TRBJ1-3,CASSRLWTGGGNTIYF,TGCGCCAGCAGTCGACTATGGACAGGGGGAGGAAACACCATATATTTT
14,TRBV21-1,few,-,TRBJ2-1,CASSTRQAYNEQFF,TGTGCCAGCAGCACCCGACAGGCCTACAATGAGCAGTTCTTC
14,TRBV5-1,once,-,TRBJ1-1,CASSFGERNTEAFF,TGCGCCAGCAGCTTCGGGGAGAGGAACACTGAAGCTTTCTTT
15,TRBV4-2,-,-,TRBJ1-5,CASSQEEGPNQPQHF,TGTGCCAGCAGCCAAGAGGAGGGTCCCAATCAGCCCCAGCATTTT
16,TRBV19,-,TRBD2,TRBJ2-5,CASSIYVAGVQETQYF,TGTGCCAGTAGTATATATGTAGCGGGGGTCCAAGAGACCCAGTACTTC
15,TRBV9,few,-,TRBJ2-1,CASSPRIVKNNEQFF,TGTGCCAGCAGCCCCCGAATAGTAAAAAACAATGAGCAGTTCTTC
15,TRBV3-1/TRBV3-2,-,TRBD1,TRBJ1-3,CASSQLQGRRDTIYF,TGTGCCAGCAGCCAACTACAGGGGAGAAGGGACACCATATATTTT
13,TRBV3-1/TRBV3-2,-,-,TRBJ1-3,CASRIASGNTIYF,TGTGCCTCGCGGATCGCCTCTGGAAACACCATATATTTT
15,TRBV7-2,-,TRBD1,TRBJ2-7,CASSSPGTGRNEQYF,TGTGCCAGCAGCTCCCCCGGGACAGGGAGAAACGAGCAGTACTTC
12,TRBV2,few,TRBD1,TRBJ1-2,CASQDRGNGYTF,TGTGCCAGTCAAGACAGGGGGAATGGCTACACCTTC
17,TRBV7-2,-,TRBD2,TRBJ2-2,CASSLDLWLAETGELFF,TGTGCCAGCAGCTTAGATTTGTGGCTAGCGGAAACCGGGGAGCTGTTTTTT
15,TRBV28,-,-,TRBJ1-2,CASSLGGRSNYGYTF,TGTGCCAGCAGTTTAGGGGGGAGGAGTAACTATGGCTACACCTTC
14,TRBV5-1,-,-,TRBJ1-1,CASSPLSLNTEAFF,TGCGCCAGCAGCCCGTTGAGCCTGAACACTGAAGCTTTCTTT
18,TRBV28,-,-,TRBJ1-6,CASSPETLRGSYNSPLHF,TGTGCCAGCAGTCCAGAGACACTGAGGGGGTCCTATAATTCACCCCTCCACTTT
13,TRBV5-1,-,TRBD1,TRBJ2-2,CASGRGLSGELFF,TGCGCCAGCGGCAGGGGGCTCTCCGGGGAGCTGTTTTTT